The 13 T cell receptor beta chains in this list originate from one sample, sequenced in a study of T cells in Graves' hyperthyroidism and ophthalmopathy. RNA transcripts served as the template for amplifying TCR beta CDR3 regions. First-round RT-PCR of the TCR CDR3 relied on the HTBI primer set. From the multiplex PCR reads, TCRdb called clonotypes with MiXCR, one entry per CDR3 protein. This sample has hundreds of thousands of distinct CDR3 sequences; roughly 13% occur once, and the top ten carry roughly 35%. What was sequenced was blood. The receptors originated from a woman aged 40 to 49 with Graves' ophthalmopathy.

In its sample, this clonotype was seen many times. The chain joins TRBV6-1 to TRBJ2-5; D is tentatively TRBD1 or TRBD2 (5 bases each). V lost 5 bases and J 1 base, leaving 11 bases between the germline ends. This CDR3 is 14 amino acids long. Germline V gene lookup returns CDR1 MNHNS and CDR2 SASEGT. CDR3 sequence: CASSLRDGQETQYF. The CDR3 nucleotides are TGTGCCAGCAGTCTCCGGGACGGCCAAGAGACCCAGTACTTC.

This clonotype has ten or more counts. The CDR3, as DNA: TGTGCCAGCAGTGAAACTTGGCCTAAAGAGACCCAGTACTTC. This codes for CASSETWPKETQYF. This chain joins TRBV6-1 and TRBJ2-5; D not resolved. Germline CDR1 and CDR2: MNHNS and SASEGT. V was clipped by 2 bases and J by 3 bases, with 10 bases between them. The CDR3 loop spans 14 amino acids.

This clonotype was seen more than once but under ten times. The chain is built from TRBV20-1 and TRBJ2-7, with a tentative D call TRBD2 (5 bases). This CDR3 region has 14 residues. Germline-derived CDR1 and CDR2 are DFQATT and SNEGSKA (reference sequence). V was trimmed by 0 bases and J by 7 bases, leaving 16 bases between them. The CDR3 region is CSARETRNTGEQYF. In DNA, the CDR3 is TGCAGTGCTAGAGAAACCCGGAACACGGGGGAGCAGTACTTC.

The CDR3: CASGSTPFTQNYGYTF. For the CDR3, the DNA is TGTGCTAGTGGTTCAACACCCTTCACACAGAACTATGGCTACACCTTC. This chain connects TRBV12-5 to TRBJ1-2, with no clear D. The germline V gene encodes CDR1 LGHNT and CDR2 FRNRAP. The CDR3 is made up of 16 amino acids. V gave up 4 bases and J gave up 2 bases, with 17 bases separating them.

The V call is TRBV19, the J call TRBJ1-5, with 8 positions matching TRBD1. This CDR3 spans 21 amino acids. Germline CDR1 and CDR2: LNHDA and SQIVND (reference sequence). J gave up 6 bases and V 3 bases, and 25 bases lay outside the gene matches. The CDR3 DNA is TGTGCCAGTAGTATCAAGCACAGGGGGACCGCAAAAGCCACTCGGGGTCAGCCCCAGCATTTT. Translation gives CASSIKHRGTAKATRGQPQHF.

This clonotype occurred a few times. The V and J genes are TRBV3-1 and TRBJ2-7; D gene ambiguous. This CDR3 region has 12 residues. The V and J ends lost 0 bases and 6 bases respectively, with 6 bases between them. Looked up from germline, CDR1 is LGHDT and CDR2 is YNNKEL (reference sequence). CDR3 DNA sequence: TGTGCCAGCAGCCAAGATTGGGGCGAGCAGTACTTC. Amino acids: CASSQDWGEQYF.

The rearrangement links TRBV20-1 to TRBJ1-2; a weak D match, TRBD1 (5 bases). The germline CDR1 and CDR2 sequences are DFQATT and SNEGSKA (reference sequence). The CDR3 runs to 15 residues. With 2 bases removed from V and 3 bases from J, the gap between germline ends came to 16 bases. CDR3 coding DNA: TGCAGTGCTAGAAAGGCTTCGGGGCTTGACTATGGCTACACCTTC. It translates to CSARKASGLDYGYTF.

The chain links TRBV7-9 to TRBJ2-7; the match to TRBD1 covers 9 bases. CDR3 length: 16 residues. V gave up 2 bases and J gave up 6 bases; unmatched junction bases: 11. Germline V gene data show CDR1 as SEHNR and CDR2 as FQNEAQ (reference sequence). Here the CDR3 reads CASSLPGGTGFGEQYF. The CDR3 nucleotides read TGTGCCAGCAGCTTACCAGGCGGGACAGGGTTTGGCGAGCAGTACTTC.

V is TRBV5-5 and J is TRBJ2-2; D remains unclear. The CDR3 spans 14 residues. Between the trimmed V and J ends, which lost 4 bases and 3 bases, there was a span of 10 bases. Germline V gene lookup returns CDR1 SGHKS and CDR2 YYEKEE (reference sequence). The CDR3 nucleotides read TGTGCCAGCAGCCCCGGAGCCGACACCGGGGAGCTGTTTTTT. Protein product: CASSPGADTGELFF.

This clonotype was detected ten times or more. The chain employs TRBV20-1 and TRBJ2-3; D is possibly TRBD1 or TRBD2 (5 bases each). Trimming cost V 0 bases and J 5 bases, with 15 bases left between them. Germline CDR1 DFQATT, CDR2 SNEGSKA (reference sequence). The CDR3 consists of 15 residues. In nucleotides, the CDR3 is TGCAGTGCTAGAGATCTAGGGGCGGGTAAAGATACGCAGTATTTT. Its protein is CSARDLGAGKDTQYF.

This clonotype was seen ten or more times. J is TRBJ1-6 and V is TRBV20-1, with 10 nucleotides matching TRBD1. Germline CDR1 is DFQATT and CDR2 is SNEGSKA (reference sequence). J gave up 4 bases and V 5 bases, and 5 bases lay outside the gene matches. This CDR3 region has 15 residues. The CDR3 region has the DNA TGCAGTGCTCGAGGACAGGGGGTATATAATTCACCCCTCCACTTT. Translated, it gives CSARGQGVYNSPLHF.

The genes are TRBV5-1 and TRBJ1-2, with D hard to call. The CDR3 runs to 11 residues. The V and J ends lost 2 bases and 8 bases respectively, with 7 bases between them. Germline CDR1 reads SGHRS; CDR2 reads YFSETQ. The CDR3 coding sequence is TGCGCCAGCAGCTTAGGATTAGGCTACACCTTC. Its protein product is CASSLGLGYTF.

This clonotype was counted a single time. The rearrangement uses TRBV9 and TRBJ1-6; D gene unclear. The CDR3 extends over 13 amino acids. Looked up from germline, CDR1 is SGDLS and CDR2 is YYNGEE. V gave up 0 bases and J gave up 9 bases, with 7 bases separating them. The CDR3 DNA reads TGTGCCAGCAGCGTAGATACGGGTTCACCCCTCCACTTT. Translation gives CASSVDTGSPLHF.